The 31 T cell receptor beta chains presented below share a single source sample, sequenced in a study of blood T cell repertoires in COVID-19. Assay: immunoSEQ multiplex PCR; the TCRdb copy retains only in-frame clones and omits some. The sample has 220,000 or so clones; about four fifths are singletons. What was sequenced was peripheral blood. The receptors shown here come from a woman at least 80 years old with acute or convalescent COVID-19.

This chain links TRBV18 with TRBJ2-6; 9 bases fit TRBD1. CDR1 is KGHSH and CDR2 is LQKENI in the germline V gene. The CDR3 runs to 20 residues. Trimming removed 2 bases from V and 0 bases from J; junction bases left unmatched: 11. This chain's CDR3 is CASSPKMGQGGISGANVLTF. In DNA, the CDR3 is TGTGCCAGCTCACCAAAAATGGGACAGGGTGGAATCTCTGGGGCCAACGTCCTGACTTTC. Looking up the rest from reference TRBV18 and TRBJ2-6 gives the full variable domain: NAGVMQNPRHLVRRRGQEARLRCSPMKGHSHVYWYRQLPEEGLKFMVYLQKENIIDESGMPKERFSAEFPKEGPSILRIQQVVRGDSAAYFCASSPKMGQGGISGANVLTFGAGSRLTVL.

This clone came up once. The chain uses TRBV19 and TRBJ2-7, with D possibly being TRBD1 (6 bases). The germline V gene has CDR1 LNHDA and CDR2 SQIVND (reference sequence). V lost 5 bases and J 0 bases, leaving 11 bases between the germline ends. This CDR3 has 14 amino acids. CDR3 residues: CASSSRDTSYEQYF. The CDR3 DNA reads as TGTGCCAGTAGTTCCCGGGACACCTCCTACGAGCAGTACTTC.

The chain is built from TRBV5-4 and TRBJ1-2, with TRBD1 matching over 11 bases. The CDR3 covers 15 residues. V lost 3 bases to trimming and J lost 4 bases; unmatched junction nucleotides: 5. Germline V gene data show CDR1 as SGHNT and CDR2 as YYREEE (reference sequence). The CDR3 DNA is TGTGCCAGCAGCTCCTGGACAGGGGGCAGCTATGGCTACACCTTC. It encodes CASSSWTGGSYGYTF.

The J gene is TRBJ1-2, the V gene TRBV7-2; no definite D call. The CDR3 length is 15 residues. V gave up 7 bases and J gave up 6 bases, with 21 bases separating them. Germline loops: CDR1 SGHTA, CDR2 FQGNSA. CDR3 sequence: CASKAQTAEWDGYTF. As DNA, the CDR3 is TGTGCCAGCAAAGCCCAGACCGCGGAGTGGGATGGCTACACCTTC.

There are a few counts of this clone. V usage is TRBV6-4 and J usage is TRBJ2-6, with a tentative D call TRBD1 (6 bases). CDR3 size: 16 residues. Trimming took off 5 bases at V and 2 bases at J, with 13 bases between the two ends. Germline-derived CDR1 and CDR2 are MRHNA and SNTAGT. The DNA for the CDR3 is TGTGCCAGCAGTTATAAAAACAGGGCTGGGGCCAACGTCCTGACTTTC. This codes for CASSYKNRAGANVLTF.

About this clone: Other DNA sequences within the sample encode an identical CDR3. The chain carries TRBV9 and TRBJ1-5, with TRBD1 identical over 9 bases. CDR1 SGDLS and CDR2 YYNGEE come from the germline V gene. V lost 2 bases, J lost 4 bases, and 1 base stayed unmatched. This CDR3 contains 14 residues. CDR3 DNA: TGTGCCAGCAGCGTTGGGACAGGGAATCAGCCCCAGCATTTT. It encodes CASSVGTGNQPQHF.

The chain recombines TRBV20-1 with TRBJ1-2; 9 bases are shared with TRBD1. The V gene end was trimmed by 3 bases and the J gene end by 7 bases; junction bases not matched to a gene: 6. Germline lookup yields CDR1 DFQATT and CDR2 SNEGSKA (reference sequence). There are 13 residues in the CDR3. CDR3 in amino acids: CSASSQGASGYTF. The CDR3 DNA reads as TGCAGTGCTAGTTCACAGGGGGCGAGTGGCTACACCTTC.

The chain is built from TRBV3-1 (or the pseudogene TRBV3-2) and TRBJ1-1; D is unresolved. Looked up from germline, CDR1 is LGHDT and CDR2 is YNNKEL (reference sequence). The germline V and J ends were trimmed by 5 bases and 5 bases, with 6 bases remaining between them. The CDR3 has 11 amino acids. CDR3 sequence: CASSSLTEAFF. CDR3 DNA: TGTGCCAGCAGCTCCCTAACTGAAGCTTTCTTT.

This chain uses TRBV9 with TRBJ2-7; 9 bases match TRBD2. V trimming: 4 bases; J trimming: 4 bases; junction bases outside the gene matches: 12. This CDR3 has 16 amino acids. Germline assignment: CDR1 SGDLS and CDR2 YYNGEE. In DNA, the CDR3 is TGTGCCAGCAGCTCCGATCCGGGACTAGCTCAATACGAGCAGTACTTC. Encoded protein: CASSSDPGLAQYEQYF.

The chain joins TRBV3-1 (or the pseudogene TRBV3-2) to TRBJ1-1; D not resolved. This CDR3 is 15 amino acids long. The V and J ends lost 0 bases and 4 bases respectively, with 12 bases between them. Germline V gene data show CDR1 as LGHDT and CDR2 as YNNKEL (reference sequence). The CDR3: CASSQDTRLITEAFF. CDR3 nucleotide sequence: TGTGCCAGCAGCCAAGATACCCGACTGATCACTGAAGCTTTCTTT.

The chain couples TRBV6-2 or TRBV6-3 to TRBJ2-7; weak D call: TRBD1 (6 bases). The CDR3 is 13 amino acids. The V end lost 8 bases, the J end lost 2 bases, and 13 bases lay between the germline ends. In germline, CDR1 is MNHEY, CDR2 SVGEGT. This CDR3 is CASRWGLPYEQYF. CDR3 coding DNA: TGTGCCAGCCGTTGGGGGCTCCCCTACGAGCAGTACTTC.

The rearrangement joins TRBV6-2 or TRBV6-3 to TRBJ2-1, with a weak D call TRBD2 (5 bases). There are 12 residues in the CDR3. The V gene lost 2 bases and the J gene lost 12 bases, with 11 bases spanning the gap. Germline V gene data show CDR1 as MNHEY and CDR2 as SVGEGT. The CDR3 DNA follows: TGTGCCAGCAGTTACGGGAGATTTGGGCAGTTCTTC. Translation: CASSYGRFGQFF.

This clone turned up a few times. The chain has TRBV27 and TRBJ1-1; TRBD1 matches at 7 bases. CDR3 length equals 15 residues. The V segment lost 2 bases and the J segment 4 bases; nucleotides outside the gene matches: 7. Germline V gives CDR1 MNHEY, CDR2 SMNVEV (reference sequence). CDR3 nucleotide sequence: TGTGCCAGCAGTTTAGAGAGGGGGCGAACCACTGAAGCTTTCTTT. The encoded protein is CASSLERGRTTEAFF.

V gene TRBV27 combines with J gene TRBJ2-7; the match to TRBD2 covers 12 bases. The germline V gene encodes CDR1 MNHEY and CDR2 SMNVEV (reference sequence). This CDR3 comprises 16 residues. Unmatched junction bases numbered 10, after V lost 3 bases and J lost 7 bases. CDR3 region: CASSFTSGGTLREQYF. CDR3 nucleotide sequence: TGTGCCAGCAGTTTCACTAGCGGGGGGACCCTAAGGGAGCAGTACTTC.

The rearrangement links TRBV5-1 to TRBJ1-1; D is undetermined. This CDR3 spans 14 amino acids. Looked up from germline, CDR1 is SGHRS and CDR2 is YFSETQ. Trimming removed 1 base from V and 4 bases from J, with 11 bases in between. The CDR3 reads CASSLSDGSTEAFF. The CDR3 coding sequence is TGCGCCAGCAGCTTGTCGGACGGGAGCACTGAAGCTTTCTTT. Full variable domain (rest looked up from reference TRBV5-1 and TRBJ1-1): KAGVTQTPRYLIKTRGQQVTLSCSPISGHRSVSWYQQTPGQGLQFLFEYFSETQRNKGNFPGRFSGRQFSNSRSEMNVSTLELGDSALYLCASSLSDGSTEAFFGQGTRLTVV.

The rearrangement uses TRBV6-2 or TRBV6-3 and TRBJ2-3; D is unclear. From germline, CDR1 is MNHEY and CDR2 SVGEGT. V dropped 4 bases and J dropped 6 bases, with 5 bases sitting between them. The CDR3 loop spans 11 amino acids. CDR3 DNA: TGTGCCAGCAGTTCTAGGGATACGCAGTATTTT. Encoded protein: CASSSRDTQYF.

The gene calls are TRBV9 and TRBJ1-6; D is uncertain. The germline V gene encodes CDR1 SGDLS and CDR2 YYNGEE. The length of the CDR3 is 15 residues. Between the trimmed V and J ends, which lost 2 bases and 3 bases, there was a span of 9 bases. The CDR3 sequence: CASSVYGNYNSPLHF. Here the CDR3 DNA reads TGTGCCAGCAGCGTTTACGGGAACTATAATTCACCCCTCCACTTT.

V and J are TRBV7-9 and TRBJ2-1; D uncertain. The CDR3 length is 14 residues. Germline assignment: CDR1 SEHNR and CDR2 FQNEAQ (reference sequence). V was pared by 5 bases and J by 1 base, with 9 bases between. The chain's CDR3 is CASSLVTSYNEQFF. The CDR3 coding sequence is TGTGCCAGCAGCCTGGTAACTTCCTACAATGAGCAGTTCTTC.

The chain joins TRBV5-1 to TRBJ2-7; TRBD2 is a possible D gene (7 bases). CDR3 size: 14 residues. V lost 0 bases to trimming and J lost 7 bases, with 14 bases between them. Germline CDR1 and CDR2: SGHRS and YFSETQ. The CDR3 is CASSLEPGEGEQYF. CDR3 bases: TGCGCCAGCAGCTTGGAGCCAGGGGAGGGAGAGCAGTACTTC.

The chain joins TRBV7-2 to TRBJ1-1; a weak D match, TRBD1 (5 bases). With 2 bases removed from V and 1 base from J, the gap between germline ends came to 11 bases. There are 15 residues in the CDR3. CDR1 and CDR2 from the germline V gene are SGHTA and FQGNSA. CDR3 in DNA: TGTGCCAGCAGCTTACTCGGACATAAGAACACTGAAGCTTTCTTT. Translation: CASSLLGHKNTEAFF.

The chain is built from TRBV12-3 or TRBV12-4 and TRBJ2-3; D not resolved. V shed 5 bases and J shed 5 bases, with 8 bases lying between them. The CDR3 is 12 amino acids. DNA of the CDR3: TGTGCCAGCAGTAAACTCGGAGATACGCAGTATTTT. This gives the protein CASSKLGDTQYF.

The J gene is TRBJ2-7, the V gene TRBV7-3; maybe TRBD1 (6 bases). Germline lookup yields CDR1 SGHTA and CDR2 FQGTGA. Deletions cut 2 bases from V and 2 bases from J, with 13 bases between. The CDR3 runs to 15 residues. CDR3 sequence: CASSLEAGTPYEQYF. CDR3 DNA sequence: TGTGCCAGCAGCTTAGAGGCAGGGACACCCTACGAGCAGTACTTC.

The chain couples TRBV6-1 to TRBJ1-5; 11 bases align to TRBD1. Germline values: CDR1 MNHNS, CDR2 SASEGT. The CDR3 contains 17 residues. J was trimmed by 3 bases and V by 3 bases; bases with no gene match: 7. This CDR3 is CASSDYGQGADNQPQHF. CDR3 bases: TGTGCCAGCAGTGACTACGGACAGGGGGCGGACAATCAGCCCCAGCATTTT.

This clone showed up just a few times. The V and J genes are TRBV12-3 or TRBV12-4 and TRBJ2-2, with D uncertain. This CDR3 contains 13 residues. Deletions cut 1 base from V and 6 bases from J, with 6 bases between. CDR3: CASSLGGAGELFF. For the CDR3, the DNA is TGTGCCAGCAGTTTAGGAGGAGCCGGGGAGCTGTTTTTT.

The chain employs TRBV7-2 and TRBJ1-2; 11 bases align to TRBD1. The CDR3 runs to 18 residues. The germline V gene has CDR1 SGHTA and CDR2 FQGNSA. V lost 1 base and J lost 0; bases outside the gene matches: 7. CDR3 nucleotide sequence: TGTGCCAGCAGCTTAGTAGCGGGACAGGGGGTTTCTAACTATGGCTACACCTTC. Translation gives CASSLVAGQGVSNYGYTF.

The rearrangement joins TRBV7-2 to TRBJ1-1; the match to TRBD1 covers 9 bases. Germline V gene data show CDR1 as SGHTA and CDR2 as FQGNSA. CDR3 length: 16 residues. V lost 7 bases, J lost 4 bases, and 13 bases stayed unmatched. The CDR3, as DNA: TGTGCCAGCAACCATTTAACCGGGACAGGGACCACTGAAGCTTTCTTT. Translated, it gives CASNHLTGTGTTEAFF.

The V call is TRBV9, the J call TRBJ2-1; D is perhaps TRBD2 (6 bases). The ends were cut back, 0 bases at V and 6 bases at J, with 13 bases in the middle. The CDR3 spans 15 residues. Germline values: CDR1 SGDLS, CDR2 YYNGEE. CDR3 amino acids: CASSVVGGWGNEQFF. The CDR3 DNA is TGTGCCAGCAGCGTAGTGGGGGGATGGGGCAATGAGCAGTTCTTC.

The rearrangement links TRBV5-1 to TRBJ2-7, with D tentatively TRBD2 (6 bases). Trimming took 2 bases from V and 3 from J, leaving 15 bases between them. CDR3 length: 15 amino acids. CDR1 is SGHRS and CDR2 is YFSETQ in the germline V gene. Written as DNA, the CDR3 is TGCGCCAGCAGCTTCGGGGGATCTCGGGGCTACGAGCAGTACTTC. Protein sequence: CASSFGGSRGYEQYF.

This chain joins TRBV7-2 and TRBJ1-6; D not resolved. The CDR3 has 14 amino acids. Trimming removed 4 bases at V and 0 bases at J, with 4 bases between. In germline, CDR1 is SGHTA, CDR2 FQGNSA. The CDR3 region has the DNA TGTGCCAGCAGCTGGAGCTCCTATAATTCACCCCTCCACTTT. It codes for CASSWSSYNSPLHF. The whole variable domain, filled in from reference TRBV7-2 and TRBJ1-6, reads GAGVSQSPSNKVTEKGKDVELRCDPISGHTALYWYRQSLGQGLEFLIYFQGNSAPDKSGLPSDRFSAERTGGSVSTLTIQRTQQEDSAVYLCASSWSSYNSPLHFGNGTRLTVT.

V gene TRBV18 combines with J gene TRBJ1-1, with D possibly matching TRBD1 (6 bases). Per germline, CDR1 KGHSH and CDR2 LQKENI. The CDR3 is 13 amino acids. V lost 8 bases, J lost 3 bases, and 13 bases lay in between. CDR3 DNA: TGTGCCAGCGGAGCAGGGGATCACACTGAAGCTTTCTTT. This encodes CASGAGDHTEAFF.

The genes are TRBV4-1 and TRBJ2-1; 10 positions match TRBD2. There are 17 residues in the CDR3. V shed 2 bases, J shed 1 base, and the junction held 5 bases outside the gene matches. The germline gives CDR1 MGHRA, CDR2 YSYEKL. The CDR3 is CASSQLERGGSYNEQFF. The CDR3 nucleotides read TGCGCCAGCAGCCAACTAGAGCGGGGGGGGTCCTACAATGAGCAGTTCTTC.